This paragraph covers one T cell receptor (beta chain) sequence. This record comes from a study of blood T cell repertoires in COVID-19. The repertoire was sequenced with immunoSEQ multiplex PCR; TCRdb's copy has only in-frame clones and lacks some. The sample has approximately 300,000 clones, approximately 90% seen once. All enrollees were roughly 18 to 89 years old and from 25 or so US areas. The V segment lost 9 bases and the J segment 4 bases; nucleotides outside the gene matches: 8. CDR1 and CDR2 from the germline V gene are MNHEY and SMNVEV (reference sequence). The CDR3 has 14 amino acids. Sequenced sample: PBMCs or T cells enriched from blood (not recorded which). This sequence originates from a woman aged 30 to 39 who had recovered from COVID-19. V usage is TRBV27 and J usage is TRBJ1-2; TRBD1 matches at 10 bases. CDR3 in DNA: TGTGCCAGTTCCTGGACAGGGGGAGCCTATGGCTACACCTTC. This translates into CASSWTGGAYGYTF.